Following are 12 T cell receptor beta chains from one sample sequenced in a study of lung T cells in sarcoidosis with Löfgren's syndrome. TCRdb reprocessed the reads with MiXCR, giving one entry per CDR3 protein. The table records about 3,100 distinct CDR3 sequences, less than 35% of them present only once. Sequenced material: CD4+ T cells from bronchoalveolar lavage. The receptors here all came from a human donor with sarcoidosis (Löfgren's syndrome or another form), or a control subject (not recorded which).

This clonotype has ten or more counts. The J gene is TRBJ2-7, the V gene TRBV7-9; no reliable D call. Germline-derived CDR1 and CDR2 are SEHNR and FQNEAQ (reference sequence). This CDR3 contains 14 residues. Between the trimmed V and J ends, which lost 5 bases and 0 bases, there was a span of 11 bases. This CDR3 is CASSPSPLSYEQYF. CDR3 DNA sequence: TGTGCCAGCAGCCCCTCTCCCCTCTCCTACGAGCAGTACTTC.

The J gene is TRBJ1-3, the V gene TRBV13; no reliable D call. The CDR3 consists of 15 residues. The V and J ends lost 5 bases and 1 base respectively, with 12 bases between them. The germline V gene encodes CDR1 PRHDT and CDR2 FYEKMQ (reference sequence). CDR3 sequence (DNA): TGTGCCAGCAGCCCCTACACCAGTTCTGGAAACACCATATATTTT. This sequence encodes CASSPYTSSGNTIYF.

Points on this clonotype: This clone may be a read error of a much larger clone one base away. The CDR3 spells CAWTARRTQYF. DNA of the CDR3: TGTGCCTGGACAGCGAGGAGGACCCAGTACTTC. The rearrangement links TRBV30 to TRBJ2-5; D is ambiguous. The CDR3 runs 11 residues. Per the germline V gene, CDR1 is GTSNPN and CDR2 is SVGIG (reference sequence). V was cut by 4 bases and J by 7 bases, with 10 bases left in between. Filled out from reference TRBV30 and TRBJ2-5, the complete variable domain reads SQTIHQWPATLVQPVGSPLSLECTVEGTSNPNLYWYRQAAGRGLQLLFYSVGIGQISSEVPQNLSASRPQDRQFILSSKKLLLSDSGFYLCAWTARRTQYFGPGTRLLVL.

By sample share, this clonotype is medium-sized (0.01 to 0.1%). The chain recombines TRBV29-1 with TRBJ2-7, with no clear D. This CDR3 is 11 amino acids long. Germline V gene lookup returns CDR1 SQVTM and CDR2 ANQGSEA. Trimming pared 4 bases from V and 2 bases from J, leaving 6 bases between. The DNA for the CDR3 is TGCAGCGTTGGTGTCACCTACGAGCAGTACTTC. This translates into CSVGVTYEQYF.

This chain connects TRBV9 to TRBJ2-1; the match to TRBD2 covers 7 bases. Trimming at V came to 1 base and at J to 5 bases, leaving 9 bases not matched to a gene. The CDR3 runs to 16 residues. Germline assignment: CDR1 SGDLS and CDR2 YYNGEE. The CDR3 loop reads CASSVFPGTTNNEQFF. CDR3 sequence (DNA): TGTGCCAGCAGCGTATTTCCCGGGACTACCAACAATGAGCAGTTCTTC.

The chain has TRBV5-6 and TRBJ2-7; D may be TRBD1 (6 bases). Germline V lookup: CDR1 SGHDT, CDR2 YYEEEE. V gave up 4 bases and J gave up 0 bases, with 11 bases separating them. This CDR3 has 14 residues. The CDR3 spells CASSTGTRSYEQYF. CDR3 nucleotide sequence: TGTGCCAGCAGCACAGGGACGCGCTCCTACGAGCAGTACTTC.

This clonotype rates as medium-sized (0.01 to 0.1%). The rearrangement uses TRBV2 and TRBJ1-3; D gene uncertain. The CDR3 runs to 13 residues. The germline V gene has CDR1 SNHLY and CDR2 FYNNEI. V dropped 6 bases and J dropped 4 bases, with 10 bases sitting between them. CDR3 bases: TGTGCCAGCAGGGTCGGCCAAGGAAACACCATATATTTT. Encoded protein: CASRVGQGNTIYF.

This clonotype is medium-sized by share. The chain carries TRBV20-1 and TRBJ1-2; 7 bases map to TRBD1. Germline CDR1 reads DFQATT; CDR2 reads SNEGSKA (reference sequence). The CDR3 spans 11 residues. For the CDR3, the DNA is TGCAGCCCGGGACAGAACTATGGCTACACCTTC. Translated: CSPGQNYGYTF.

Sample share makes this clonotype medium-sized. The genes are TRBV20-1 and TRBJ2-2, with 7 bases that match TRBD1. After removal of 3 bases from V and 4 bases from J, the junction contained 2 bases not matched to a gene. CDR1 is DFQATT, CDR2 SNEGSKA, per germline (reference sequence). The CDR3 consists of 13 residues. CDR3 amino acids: CSARTGITGELFF. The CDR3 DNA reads TGCAGTGCTAGGACAGGGATCACCGGGGAGCTGTTTTTT.

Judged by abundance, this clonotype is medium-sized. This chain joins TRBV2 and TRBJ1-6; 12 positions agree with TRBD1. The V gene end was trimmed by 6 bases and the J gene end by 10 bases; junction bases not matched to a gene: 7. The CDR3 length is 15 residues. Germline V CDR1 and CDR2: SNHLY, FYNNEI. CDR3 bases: TGTGCCAGCAGGGGGACAGGGGGCGCAGGGTCACCCCTCCACTTT. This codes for CASRGTGGAGSPLHF.

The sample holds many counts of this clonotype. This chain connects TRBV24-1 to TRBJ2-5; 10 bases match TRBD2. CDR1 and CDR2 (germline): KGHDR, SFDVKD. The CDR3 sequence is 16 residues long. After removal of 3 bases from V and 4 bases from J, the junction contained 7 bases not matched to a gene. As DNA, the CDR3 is TGTGCCACCAGTGATCCCTCTAGCGGGGGAGGAGAGACCCAGTACTTC. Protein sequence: CATSDPSSGGGETQYF.

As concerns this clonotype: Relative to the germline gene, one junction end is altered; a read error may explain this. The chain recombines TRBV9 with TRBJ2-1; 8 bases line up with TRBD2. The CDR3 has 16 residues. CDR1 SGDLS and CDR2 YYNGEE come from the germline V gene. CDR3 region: CASSVSPAGVNNEQFF. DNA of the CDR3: TGTGCCAGCAGCGTAAGCCCAGCGGGGGTTAACAATGAGCAGTTCTTT.